This T cell receptor (beta chain) emerged from a study of T-cell reconstitution after alpha-beta-depleted transplantation in children. Study-level results: Recipient T cells and thymic progenitors that survived were the source of the high TCRbeta diversity seen at day 60 in some patients. Reported findings indicate that, about two months after transplant, alpha-beta T cells came from several hundred expanded clones, which were derived from non-depleted graft cells.

V trimming: 6 bases; J trimming: 4 bases; junction bases outside the gene matches: 2. The CDR3 spans 12 residues. Germline V CDR1 and CDR2: SQVTM, ANQGSEA. As for this clonotype: What it binds is not known.

Researchers prepared the TCRbeta library using unique molecular identifiers, the study reports. Each CDR3 protein is one row after TCRdb ran MiXCR on the PCR reads. The sample consists of 500,000 to 650,000 distinct CDR3 sequences, under 15% of them appearing once. The sample in question was PBMCs, mostly from graft donor cells, obtained 360 days after TCRalphabeta/CD19-depleted stem cell transplant. This receptor was obtained from a male patient younger than 18 who had a stem cell transplant for acute myeloid leukemia, so the T cells may come from the graft donor. The genes are TRBV29-1 and TRBJ1-4; TRBD1 matches at 7 bases. CDR3 amino acids: CSVRDSNEKLFF. The CDR3 coding sequence is TGCAGCGTCCGGGACAGTAATGAAAAACTGTTTTTT.